This T cell receptor beta chain came from a study of beta chain features in type 1 diabetes. Study details: Examined across all samples were around 110,000,000 sorted cells.

Germline lookup yields CDR1 SGHNT and CDR2 YYREEE (reference sequence). Trimming cost V 1 base and J 5 bases, with 13 bases left between them. The CDR3 sequence is 14 residues long. What was sequenced were expressed TCRB transcripts, since all of the isolated RNA had been reverse transcribed. This table comes from immunoSEQ multiplex PCR, and its TCRdb copy is limited to in-frame clones, with some not included. The data show approximately 730,000 clones, roughly an eighth seen once. As regards this clone: The antigen remains unidentified.

Study-wide points: Type 1 diabetes patients had TCRB CDR3s that were shorter (moderately but significantly so) in all four CD4+ subsets.

Sample: naive CD4+ T cells from blood. J is TRBJ2-7 and V is TRBV5-4; possible D gene TRBD2, 6 bases. This TCR was recovered from a man younger than 35 with type 1 diabetes. The CDR3 protein is CASSLKRTIDEQYF. The CDR3 DNA is TGTGCCAGCAGCTTGAAGCGGACTATAGACGAGCAGTACTTC. The full variable domain, in which reference TRBV5-4 and TRBJ2-7 provide the parts outside the CDR3, is ETGVTQSPTHLIKTRGQQVTLRCSSQSGHNTVSWYQQALGQGPQFIFQYYREEENGRGNFPPRFSGLQFPNYSSELNVNALELDDSALYLCASSLKRTIDEQYFGPGTRLTVT.